This T cell receptor beta chain appears in the sequencing data of a study of shared clonotypes between healthy human individuals. Germline assignment: CDR1 SGHRS and CDR2 YFSETQ. The CDR3 runs to 16 residues. V gave up 2 bases and J gave up 4 bases, with 17 bases separating them. Generated by immunoSEQ multiplex PCR, the TCRdb table keeps only in-frame clones and is missing some. The repertoire has a few million clones, approximately 90% of them found once; the top ten carry around 0.4%. Sequences were obtained from naive CD4+ T cells from PBMCs. Stated subset: CD45RA+ positively selected. The V call is TRBV5-1, the J call TRBJ2-3, with D perhaps assigned TRBD1 or TRBD2 (5 bases each). This receptor was obtained from a man younger than 35 in good health. Some clones in this sample may be carry-over from other donors' samples. CDR3 DNA: TGCGCCAGCAGCTTCTTGACGGGGCAGGTGGCAGATACGCAGTATTTT. Its translation: CASSFLTGQVADTQYF.